This T cell receptor (beta chain) is drawn from a study of metastatic and nonmetastatic thyroid tumors. TCRdb redid the clone calls on the PCR reads using MiXCR. The repertoire holds about 27,000 clones, with about 15% as singletons. Every patient was untreated before thyroid surgery. CDR1 and CDR2 from the germline V gene are LGHDT and YNNKEL (reference sequence). V lost 2 bases and J lost 6, with 20 bases in between. The CDR3 covers 17 residues. What was sequenced was blood. The chain couples TRBV3-1 to TRBJ2-1; tentatively, D is TRBD2 (6 bases). The source is a male donor with papillary thyroid cancer or a benign thyroid nodule (not recorded which). Some clones in this sample may be carry-over from other donors' samples. The CDR3 region has the DNA TGTGCCAGCAGCCAACTGGGGGTCGGGCGGGGCCTCAATGAGCAGTTCTTC. Protein sequence: CASSQLGVGRGLNEQFF.